One sample yielded the 12 T cell receptor beta chains listed below, sequenced in a study of regulatory T cells in long-lasting Graves disease (dated by TCRdb to the early 2020s). Explained via the paper, the time point label denotes: newly diagnosed GD, antithyroid drugs for less than 3 months. RNA was extracted from PBMCs in TRIzol for both TCR sequencing and RNA sequencing. The method was multiplex PCR. Sequencing was performed on an Illumina HiSeq 4000. CDR3 regions were amplified by Arm-PCR with iRepertoire HTBI primers to construct TCR beta libraries. TCRdb trimmed the raw reads at Q25, called clones with MiXCR and kept productive beta chains. Rows are unified per CDR3 protein, each entry keeping the most common DNA and genes. In this sample the table shows 550,000 to 700,000 distinct CDR3 sequences, roughly 15% of which occur a single time. Around 13% of the sample is held by the ten biggest clonotypes.

The same sample was also studied in work on T cells in Graves' hyperthyroidism and ophthalmopathy.

The material sequenced was peripheral blood mononuclear cells (PBMCs), taken at new diagnosis, from a patient treated with antithyroid drugs. All receptors derive from a man aged 18 to 30 with Graves disease. Donor details come from another sample of the same person, matched by shared clones.

This clonotype was recorded at least ten times. This chain joins TRBV10-3 and TRBJ1-1; D might be TRBD1 (5 bases). Germline V gene sequence: CDR1 ENHRY, CDR2 SYGVKD. The V end was cut by 5 bases, the J end by 4 bases, with 20 bases between. The CDR3 totals 16 residues. CDR3 sequence: CAISSVGGGSGTEAFF. In DNA, the CDR3 is TGTGCCATCAGTTCGGTCGGGGGTGGGTCGGGCACTGAAGCTTTCTTT.

This clonotype has at least ten counts. V usage is TRBV14 and J usage is TRBJ2-7, with D uncertain. The CDR3 covers 15 residues. Per germline, CDR1 SGHDN and CDR2 FVKESK. The germline V and J ends were trimmed by 0 bases and 0 bases, with 9 bases remaining between them. CDR3 protein: CASSQDRASSYEQYF. CDR3 coding DNA: TGTGCCAGCAGCCAAGATCGGGCTAGCTCCTACGAGCAGTACTTC.

This clonotype was observed a few times. The V and J genes are TRBV9 and TRBJ1-5, with D unresolved. Trimming shortened V by 3 bases and J by 3 bases, and 10 bases separated the two germline ends. This CDR3 spans 14 amino acids. CDR1 is SGDLS and CDR2 is YYNGEE in the germline V gene. The CDR3 loop reads CASSAGSYNQPQHF. CDR3 DNA: TGTGCCAGCAGCGCCGGGTCCTACAATCAGCCCCAGCATTTT.

This clonotype was picked up many times. This chain connects TRBV10-3 to TRBJ2-3; 7 nucleotides line up with TRBD1. Germline CDR1 and CDR2: ENHRY and SYGVKD. The CDR3 totals 16 residues. Trimming at V came to 3 bases and at J to 0 bases, leaving 6 bases not matched to a gene. The CDR3 loop is CAISEGDSSSTDTQYF. CDR3 sequence (DNA): TGTGCCATCAGTGAAGGGGACAGCTCTAGCACAGATACGCAGTATTTT.

This clonotype showed up many times. J is TRBJ2-1 and V is TRBV27; the D gene could be TRBD1 or TRBD2 (5 bases each). TRBJ2-5 matches the DNA end more closely, so the J call is doubtful. The V gene's germline CDR1 is MNHEY and CDR2 SMNVEV (reference sequence). This CDR3 is 15 amino acids long. The CDR3 loop reads CASSLRRGTQETQYF. In DNA form, the CDR3 reads TGTGCCAGCAGTCTACGACGGGGCACTCAGGAGACCCAGTACTTC.

This chain links TRBV7-9 with TRBJ2-4; 7 nucleotides align to TRBD1. Germline loops: CDR1 SEHNR, CDR2 FQNEAQ (reference sequence). The length of the CDR3 is 16 residues. V lost 3 bases to trimming and J lost 12 bases; unmatched junction nucleotides: 17. The CDR3: CASSLGSRQGSNDQYF. CDR3 nucleotide sequence: TGTGCCAGCAGCTTGGGGTCAAGACAGGGATCGAATGATCAGTACTTC.

This clonotype was observed at least ten times. The chain uses TRBV28 and TRBJ1-6; tentative D call: TRBD1 (5 bases). CDR1 is MDHEN and CDR2 is SYDVKM in the germline V gene. The CDR3 totals 15 residues. The germline V and J ends were trimmed by 4 bases and 9 bases, with 16 bases remaining between them. CDR3 loop: CASSSPGTSGSPLHF. CDR3 DNA sequence: TGTGCCAGCAGTTCCCCCGGGACCTCAGGTTCACCCCTCCACTTT.

This clonotype was counted a few times. The chain joins TRBV7-9 to TRBJ1-1, with D tentatively TRBD1 (5 bases). Germline CDR1 is SEHNR and CDR2 is FQNEAQ (reference sequence). This CDR3 comprises 15 residues. The V gene lost 1 base and the J gene lost 0 bases, with 9 bases spanning the gap. CDR3 region: CASSLVDRVNTEAFF. The CDR3 DNA follows: TGTGCCAGCAGCTTAGTTGACAGAGTGAACACTGAAGCTTTCTTT.

This chain uses TRBV30 with TRBJ2-5, with 7 bases identical to TRBD2. Germline-derived CDR1 and CDR2 are GTSNPN and SVGIG (reference sequence). V shed 2 bases and J 2 bases; nucleotides not matched to a gene: 11. The CDR3 is made up of 16 amino acids. Here the CDR3 reads CAWSLPSGTLQETQYF. In DNA form, the CDR3 reads TGTGCCTGGAGTCTTCCTAGCGGAACCCTTCAAGAGACCCAGTACTTC.

This clonotype was picked up one time. This clone may be a read error of a much larger clone one base away. This chain joins TRBV29-1 and TRBJ2-5; TRBD2 matches 7 bases. V lost 6 bases to trimming and J lost 5 bases; unmatched junction nucleotides: 3. CDR1 SQVTM and CDR2 ANQGSEA come from the germline V gene. CDR3 size: 11 residues. CDR3 amino acids: CSVTGRETQYF. The CDR3 DNA follows: TGCAGCGTCACCGGGAGGGAGACCCAGTACTTC. Full variable domain (missing parts from reference TRBV29-1 and TRBJ2-5): SAVISQKPSRDICQRGTSLTIQCQVDSQVTMMFWYRQQPGQSLTLIATANQGSEATYESGFVIDKFPISRPNLTFSTLTVSNMSPEDSSIYLCSVTGRETQYFGPGTRLLVL.

Ten or more counts support this clonotype. The chain combines TRBV2 with TRBJ2-2; 7 nucleotides agree with TRBD2. The CDR3 sequence is 17 residues long. Germline V lookup: CDR1 SNHLY, CDR2 FYNNEI. The J segment lost 6 bases and the V segment lost 7 bases, leaving 17 bases of the junction unmatched. The CDR3 DNA sequence: TGTGCCAGCAAGGCCGGTTTGCGGGGGACCCGGGCCGGGGAGCTGTTTTTT. Protein sequence: CASKAGLRGTRAGELFF.

The gene calls are TRBV20-1 and TRBJ2-3; TRBD2 matches 12 bases. The germline CDR1 and CDR2 sequences are DFQATT and SNEGSKA (reference sequence). This CDR3 region has 14 residues. After removal of 5 bases from V and 3 bases from J, the junction contained 3 bases not matched to a gene. The CDR3 reads CSAQLAGGTDTQYF. The CDR3 nucleotides read TGCAGTGCTCAACTAGCGGGAGGTACAGATACGCAGTATTTT.